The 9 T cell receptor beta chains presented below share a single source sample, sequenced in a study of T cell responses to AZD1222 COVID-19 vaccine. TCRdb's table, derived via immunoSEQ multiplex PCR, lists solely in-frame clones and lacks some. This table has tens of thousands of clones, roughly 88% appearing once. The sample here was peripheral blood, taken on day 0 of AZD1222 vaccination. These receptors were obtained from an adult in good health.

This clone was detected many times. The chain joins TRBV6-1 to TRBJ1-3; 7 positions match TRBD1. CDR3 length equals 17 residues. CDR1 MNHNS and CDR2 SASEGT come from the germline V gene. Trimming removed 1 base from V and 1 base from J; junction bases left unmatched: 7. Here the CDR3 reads CASSEGKGGYSGNTIYF. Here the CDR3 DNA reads TGTGCCAGCAGTGAAGGGAAAGGGGGCTATTCTGGAAACACCATATATTTT.

CDR3 sequence: CASSLSAESGANVLTF. The DNA of the CDR3 is TGTGCCAGCAGCTTAAGCGCGGAATCTGGGGCCAACGTCCTGACTTTC. V gene TRBV7-3 combines with J gene TRBJ2-6; D remains unclear. The length of the CDR3 is 16 residues. The germline CDR1 and CDR2 sequences are SGHTA and FQGTGA. V was trimmed by 1 base and J by 1 base, leaving 8 bases between them. Supplemented by reference TRBV7-3 and TRBJ2-6, the full variable domain reads GAGVSQTPSNKVTEKGKYVELRCDPISGHTALYWYRQSLGQGPEFLIYFQGTGAADDSGLPNDRFFAVRPEGSVSTLKIQRTERGDSAVYLCASSLSAESGANVLTFGAGSRLTVL.

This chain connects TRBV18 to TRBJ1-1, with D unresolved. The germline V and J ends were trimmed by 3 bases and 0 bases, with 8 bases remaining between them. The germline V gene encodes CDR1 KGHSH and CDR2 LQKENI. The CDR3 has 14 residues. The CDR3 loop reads CASSPDGVNTEAFF. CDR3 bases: TGTGCCAGCTCACCGGACGGGGTGAACACTGAAGCTTTCTTT. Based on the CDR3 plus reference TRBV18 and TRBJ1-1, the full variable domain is NAGVMQNPRHLVRRRGQEARLRCSPMKGHSHVYWYRQLPEEGLKFMVYLQKENIIDESGMPKERFSAEFPKEGPSILRIQQVVRGDSAAYFCASSPDGVNTEAFFGQGTRLTVV.

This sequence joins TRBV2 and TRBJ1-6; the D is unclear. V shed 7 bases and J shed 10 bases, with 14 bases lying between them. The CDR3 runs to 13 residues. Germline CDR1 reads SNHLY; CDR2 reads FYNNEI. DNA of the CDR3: TGTGCCAGCACGACGGAGAGACAATCACCCCTCCACTTT. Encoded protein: CASTTERQSPLHF.

Here the CDR3 reads CASSQEGRGYNSPLHF. CDR3 coding DNA: TGTGCCAGCAGCCAAGAGGGAAGGGGCTATAATTCACCCCTCCACTTT. This chain connects TRBV4-2 to TRBJ1-6; possibly TRBD1 for D (5 bases). CDR3 length equals 16 residues. Trimming removed 0 bases at V and 3 bases at J, with 9 bases between. Germline assignment: CDR1 LGHNA and CDR2 YNFKEQ.

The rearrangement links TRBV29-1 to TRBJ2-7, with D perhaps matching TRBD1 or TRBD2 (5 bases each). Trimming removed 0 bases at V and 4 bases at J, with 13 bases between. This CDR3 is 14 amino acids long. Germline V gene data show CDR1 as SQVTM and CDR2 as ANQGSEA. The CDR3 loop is CSVEDSGGRYEQYF. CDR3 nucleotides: TGCAGCGTTGAAGATAGTGGGGGACGGTACGAGCAGTACTTC.

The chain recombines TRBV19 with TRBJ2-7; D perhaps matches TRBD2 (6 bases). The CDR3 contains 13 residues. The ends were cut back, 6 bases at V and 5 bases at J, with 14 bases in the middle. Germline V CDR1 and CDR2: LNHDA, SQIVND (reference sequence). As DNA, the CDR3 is TGTGCCAGTAGCACTAGCTATTTCCACGAGCAGTACTTC. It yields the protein CASSTSYFHEQYF.

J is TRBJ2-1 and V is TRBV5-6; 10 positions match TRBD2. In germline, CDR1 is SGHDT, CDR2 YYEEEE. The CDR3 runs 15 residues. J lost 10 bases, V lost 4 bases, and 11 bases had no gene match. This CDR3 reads CASSLLAGHGEEQFF. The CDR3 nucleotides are TGTGCCAGCAGCCTACTAGCGGGGCACGGAGAAGAGCAGTTCTTC.

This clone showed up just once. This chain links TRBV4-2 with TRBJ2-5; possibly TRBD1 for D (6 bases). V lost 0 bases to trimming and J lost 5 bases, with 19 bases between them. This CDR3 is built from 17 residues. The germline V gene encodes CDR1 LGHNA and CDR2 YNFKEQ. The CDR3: CASSQETGTSFVETQYF. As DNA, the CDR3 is TGTGCCAGCAGCCAAGAAACCGGGACAAGTTTCGTGGAGACCCAGTACTTC.